Listed below are T cell receptor beta chains from one sample, sequenced in a study of beta chain features in type 1 diabetes. The assay was immunoSEQ multiplex PCR, and TCRdb's table has in-frame clones only and misses some. Counted here are hundreds of thousands of clones, over 11% occurring once; the ten biggest clones make up 0.035% to 0.045%. The sequencing sample was made of naive CD4+ T cells from blood. The source is a man between 18 and 29 years old with type 1 diabetes. CDR3s leave out the opening cysteine and the closing phenylalanine or tryptophan. Clone size, where shown, is once, few, many, or a class for clones that have expanded.

10	TRBV7-9	.	TRBJ2-1	ASTDRGNEQF
12	TRBV18	few	TRBJ2-7	ASSPAGGIYEQY
13	TRBV5-1	few	TRBJ2-5	ASSFSGGSVETQY
10	TRBV28	few	TRBJ2-5	ASSPPQETQY
10	TRBV30	.	TRBJ2-2	ARTQGAGELF
10	TRBV9	.	TRBJ1-2	ASSVVSHGYT
11	TRBV9	.	TRBJ2-1	ASSVTGYNEQF
10	TRBV14	few	TRBJ2-5	ASSPPRGTQY
11	TRBV5-1	.	TRBJ1-5	ASSLGENQPQH
13	TRBV28	.	TRBJ2-7	ASSPGLADTYEQY
12	TRBV9	.	TRBJ2-7	ASSESGTEYEQY
15	TRBV10-3	.	TRBJ1-4	AISESRTVATNEKLF
10	TRBV29-1	few	TRBJ2-7	SVALGAYEQY
15	TRBV30	.	TRBJ1-1	AWTQGAKSLRNTEAF
11	TRBV5-1	.	TRBJ2-5	ASSPGVQETQY
12	TRBV11-2	few	TRBJ1-2	ASNPLRGPYGYT
13	TRBV27	.	TRBJ2-5	ASSLLAGAPETQY
12	TRBV9	.	TRBJ2-1	ASSVEAGPNEQF
13	TRBV9	.	TRBJ1-4	ASSPTQGQIGKLF
12	TRBV6-1	.	TRBJ2-4	ASSGAGSWNIQY
12	TRBV7-2	few	TRBJ2-7	ASSLAGVRYEQY
9	TRBV5-1	few	TRBJ2-5	ASSLEGTQY